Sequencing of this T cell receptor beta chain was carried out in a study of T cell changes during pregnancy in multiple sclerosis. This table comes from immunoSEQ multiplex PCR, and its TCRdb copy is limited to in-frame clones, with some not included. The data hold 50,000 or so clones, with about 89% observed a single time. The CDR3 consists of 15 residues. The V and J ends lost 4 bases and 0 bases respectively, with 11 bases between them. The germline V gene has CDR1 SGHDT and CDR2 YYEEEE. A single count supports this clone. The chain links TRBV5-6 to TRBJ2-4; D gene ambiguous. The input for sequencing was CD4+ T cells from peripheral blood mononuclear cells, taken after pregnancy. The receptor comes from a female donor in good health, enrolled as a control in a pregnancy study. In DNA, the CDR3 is TGTGCCAGCAGCGTAATTAAATTAGCCAAAAACATTCAGTACTTC. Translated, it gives CASSVIKLAKNIQYF.